The 5 T cell receptor beta chains below were found in one sample sequenced in a study of T cells after yellow fever vaccination. TCRdb fed the 5' RACE reads into MiXCR, producing one record per CDR3 protein. The sample contains about 85,000 distinct CDR3 sequences, 13% of which appear only once. The sequenced sample was CD8+ T cells not binding an NS4B(214-222) dextramer, sorted from PBMCs, obtained roughly 20 days after the first yellow fever vaccination. These receptors originate from a man in his late teens or twenties who received the YFV17D yellow fever vaccine.

This clonotype was recorded a few times. The V call is TRBV4-1, the J call TRBJ2-3; possible D gene TRBD2, 6 bases. The CDR3 contains 15 residues. Between the trimmed V and J ends, which lost 3 bases and 6 bases, there was a span of 16 bases. CDR1 is MGHRA, CDR2 YSYEKL, per germline. The CDR3 region has the DNA TGCGCCAGCAGCCACGGACCGACGGGGGAGGATACGCAGTATTTT. Amino acids: CASSHGPTGEDTQYF.

This chain uses TRBV20-1 with TRBJ2-2; D possibly matches TRBD1 or TRBD2 (5 bases each). The germline V and J ends were trimmed by 3 bases and 5 bases, with 10 bases remaining between them. This CDR3 has 13 residues. Germline V gene lookup returns CDR1 DFQATT and CDR2 SNEGSKA (reference sequence). CDR3 bases: TGCAGTGCTAGTCGAGGGGAAACCGGGGAGCTGTTTTTT. Its translation is CSASRGETGELFF.

This clonotype was found a few times. The rearrangement joins TRBV4-1 to TRBJ1-5; D perhaps matches TRBD1 (6 bases). Trimming removed 2 bases from V and 7 bases from J, with 15 bases in between. Germline lookup yields CDR1 MGHRA and CDR2 YSYEKL. The CDR3 sequence is 15 residues long. CDR3 in DNA: TGCGCCAGCAGCCAAAGACACCGAGGGGGGCAGCCCCAGCATTTT. Amino acid sequence: CASSQRHRGGQPQHF.

The gene calls are TRBV11-2 and TRBJ2-2; 7 nucleotides line up with TRBD1. Trimming removed 4 bases from V and 0 bases from J; junction bases left unmatched: 2. The germline V gene has CDR1 SGHAT and CDR2 FQNNGV. The CDR3 loop spans 15 amino acids. The CDR3 protein is CASSSGQANTGELFF. Written as DNA, the CDR3 is TGTGCCAGCAGCTCCGGACAGGCGAACACCGGGGAGCTGTTTTTT.

This clonotype was observed a few times. The chain is built from TRBV6-1 and TRBJ2-7; 8 bases line up with TRBD1. This CDR3 has 14 amino acids. Germline CDR1 is MNHNS and CDR2 is SASEGT. V dropped 6 bases and J dropped 2; count of bases not matched to a gene: 6. CDR3 nucleotides: TGTGCCAGCAGGGATTGGACAGGGCCCTACGAGCAGTACGTC. Protein product: CASRDWTGPYEQYV.